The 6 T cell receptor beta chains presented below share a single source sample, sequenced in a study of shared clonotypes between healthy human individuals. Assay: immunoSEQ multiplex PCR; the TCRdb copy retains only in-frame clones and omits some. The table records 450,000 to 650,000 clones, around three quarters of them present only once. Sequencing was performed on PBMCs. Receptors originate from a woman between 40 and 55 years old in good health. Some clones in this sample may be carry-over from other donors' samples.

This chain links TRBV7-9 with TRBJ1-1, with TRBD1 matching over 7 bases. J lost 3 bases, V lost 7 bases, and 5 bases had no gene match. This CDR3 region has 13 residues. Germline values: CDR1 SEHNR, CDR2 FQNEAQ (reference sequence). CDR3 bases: TGTGCCAGCATGACAGGGACTTACACTGAAGCTTTCTTT. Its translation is CASMTGTYTEAFF.

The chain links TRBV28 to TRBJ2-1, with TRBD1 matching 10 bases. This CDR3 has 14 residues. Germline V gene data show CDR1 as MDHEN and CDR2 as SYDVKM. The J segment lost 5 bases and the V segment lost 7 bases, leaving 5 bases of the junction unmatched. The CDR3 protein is CASKTGGVHNEQFF. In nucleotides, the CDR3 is TGTGCCAGCAAGACAGGGGGCGTTCACAATGAGCAGTTCTTC.

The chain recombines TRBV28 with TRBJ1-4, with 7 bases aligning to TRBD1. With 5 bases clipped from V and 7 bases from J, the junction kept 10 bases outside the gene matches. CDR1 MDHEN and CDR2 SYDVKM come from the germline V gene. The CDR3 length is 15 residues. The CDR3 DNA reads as TGTGCCAGCAGTACAAGACAGGGATTGACTGAAAAACTGTTTTTT. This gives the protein CASSTRQGLTEKLFF.

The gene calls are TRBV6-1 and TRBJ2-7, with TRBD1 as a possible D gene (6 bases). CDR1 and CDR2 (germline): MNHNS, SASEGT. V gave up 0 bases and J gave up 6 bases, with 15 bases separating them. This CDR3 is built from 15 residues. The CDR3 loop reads CASSEARRGRSEQYF. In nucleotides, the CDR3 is TGTGCCAGCAGTGAAGCGCGCAGGGGAAGGAGCGAGCAGTACTTC.

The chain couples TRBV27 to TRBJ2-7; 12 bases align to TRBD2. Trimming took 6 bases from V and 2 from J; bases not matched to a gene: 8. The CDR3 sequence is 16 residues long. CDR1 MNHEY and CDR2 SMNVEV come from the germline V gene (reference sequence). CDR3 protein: CASRRTSGTGAYEQYF. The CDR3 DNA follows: TGTGCCAGCAGGCGGACTAGCGGGACGGGGGCCTACGAGCAGTACTTC.

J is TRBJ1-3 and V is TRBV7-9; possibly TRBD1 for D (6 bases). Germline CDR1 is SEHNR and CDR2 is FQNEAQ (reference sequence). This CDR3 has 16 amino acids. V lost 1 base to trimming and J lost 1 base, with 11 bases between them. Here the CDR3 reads CASSLVVGASGNTIYF. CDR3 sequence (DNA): TGTGCCAGCAGCTTAGTGGTGGGGGCTTCTGGAAACACCATATATTTT. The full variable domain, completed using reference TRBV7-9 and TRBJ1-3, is DTGVSQNPRHKITKRGQNVTFRCDPISEHNRLYWYRQTLGQGPEFLTYFQNEAQLEKSRLLSDRFSAERPKGSFSTLEIQRTEQGDSAMYLCASSLVVGASGNTIYFGEGSWLTVV.